This is a list of T cell receptor beta chains from one sample in a study of post-analysis software for immune sequencing data. TCRdb independently ran MiXCR on the PCR reads; one entry per CDR3 protein. The sample holds about 430,000 distinct CDR3 sequences; about 40% are singletons and the top ten take approximately 7.6%. Sample: blood. The receptors were gathered from a girl aged 2-10 years with multiple sclerosis. The CDR3 runs from the conserved cysteine through the conserved F or W. The D gene is left open where the match is weak. The size entry is marked missing in some rows and otherwise reads once, few, many or a size class.

>-|TRBV14|TRBJ1-1|-
CASSPRNERNTEAFF
TGTGCCAGCAGCCCACGTAACGAGAGGAACACTGAAGCTTTCTTT
>-|TRBV5-6|TRBJ1-2|many
CASSPWTDSYYGYTF
TGTGCCAGCAGCCCTTGGACAGATTCTTACTATGGCTACACCTTC
>TRBD1|TRBV5-1|TRBJ1-2|-
CASSQTGIYGYTF
TGCGCCAGCAGCCAGACAGGGATCTATGGCTACACCTTC
>-|TRBV6-1|TRBJ2-5|-
CASSEGLGQQETQYF
TGTGCCAGCAGTGAAGGTCTTGGACAGCAAGAGACCCAGTACTTC
>TRBD1|TRBV6-2/TRBV6-3|TRBJ2-5|-
CASSLGTGPQETQYF
TGTGCCAGCAGCCTCGGGACAGGGCCCCAAGAGACCCAGTACTTC
>TRBD2|TRBV12-3/TRBV12-4|TRBJ2-5|-
CASRRTSGLGEQYF
TGTGCCAGCAGGAGGACTAGCGGATTAGGGGAGCAGTACTTC
>-|TRBV25-1|TRBJ1-4|few
CASSEYQGEEKLFF
TGTGCCAGCAGTGAGTATCAGGGAGAAGAAAAACTGTTTTTT
>TRBD1|TRBV7-9|TRBJ2-1|few
CASSSPGGTGGYNEQFF
TGTGCCAGCAGCTCACCCGGAGGGACAGGGGGTTACAATGAGCAGTTCTTC
>TRBD2|TRBV27|TRBJ2-7|few
CASSLSIGTSPYEQYF
TGTGCCAGCAGTTTATCGATCGGGACTAGCCCCTACGAGCAGTACTTC
>TRBD2|TRBV5-1|TRBJ2-3|few
CASSLTVLAGNTDTQYF
TGCGCCAGCAGCTTGACGGTACTAGCGGGGAACACAGATACGCAGTATTTT
>-|TRBV6-5|TRBJ2-7|-
CASSYADPLNEQYF
TGTGCCAGCAGTTACGCGGACCCATTGAACGAGCAGTACTTC
>-|TRBV20-1|TRBJ2-5|few
CSGRRSQDRGETQYF
TGCAGTGGGAGACGGTCCCAGGATCGTGGTGAGACCCAGTACTTC
>-|TRBV28|TRBJ1-5|-
CASSFTGLVGQPQHF
TGTGCCAGCAGTTTTACAGGGCTTGTTGGCCAGCCCCAGCATTTT
>-|TRBV5-1|TRBJ2-1|-
CASTDTEIYNEQFF
TGCGCCAGCACCGACACTGAAATCTACAATGAGCAGTTCTTC
>-|TRBV14|TRBJ2-5|-
CASSQGNRATETQYF
TGTGCCAGCAGCCAAGGAAACAGGGCCACGGAGACCCAGTACTTC
>-|TRBV6-1|TRBJ1-5|few
CASSEEHSNQPQHF
TGTGCCAGCAGTGAAGAACACAGCAATCAGCCCCAGCATTTT
>TRBD1|TRBV6-6|TRBJ2-1|-
CASSPQGAMYNEQFF
TGTGCCAGCAGCCCACAGGGGGCAATGTACAATGAGCAGTTCTTC
>-|TRBV10-3|TRBJ1-2|few
CAISAGDGYTF
TGTGCCATCAGTGCCGGGGATGGCTACACCTTC
>-|TRBV6-6|TRBJ2-1|few
CASSYSTGRVGNNEQFF
TGTGCCAGCAGTTACTCGACCGGAAGGGTGGGAAACAATGAGCAGTTCTTC
>TRBD1|TRBV4-1|TRBJ1-1|-
CASSRLGQGNTEAFF
TGCGCCAGCAGCCGGTTGGGACAGGGTAACACTGAAGCTTTCTTT
>TRBD1|TRBV7-6|TRBJ1-5|-
CASSPGGAQPQHF
TGTGCCAGCAGCCCAGGGGGTGCTCAGCCCCAGCATTTT
>TRBD2|TRBV28|TRBJ2-3|few
CASSFSGGLLRRTQYF
TGTGCCAGCAGTTTTAGCGGGGGGCTTCTCAGACGTACGCAGTATTTT
>-|TRBV12-3/TRBV12-4|TRBJ1-5|-
CASSLSGQLQPQHF
TGTGCCAGCAGTTTGTCAGGACAGCTCCAGCCCCAGCATTTT
>-|TRBV7-2|TRBJ2-5|-
CASSFGQKETQYF
TGTGCCAGCAGCTTCGGGCAGAAAGAGACCCAGTACTTC
>TRBD2|TRBV27|TRBJ2-3|-
CASSSGVSRGGPTDTQYF
TGTGCCAGCAGTTCAGGGGTGTCGCGGGGGGGCCCCACAGATACGCAGTATTTT
>TRBD1|TRBV29-1|TRBJ2-5|-
CSVRTGVETQYF
TGCAGCGTCCGGACAGGGGTGGAGACCCAGTACTTC
>-|TRBV10-2|TRBJ1-2|few
CASLPGTGYGYTF
TGCGCCAGCCTCCCCGGGACGGGCTATGGCTACACCTTC
>-|TRBV5-6|TRBJ1-1|-
CASSPGTKKAFF
TGTGCCAGCAGCCCCGGGACAAAAAAAGCTTTCTTT
>-|TRBV4-1|TRBJ2-5|-
CASSQDGRVGQETQYF
TGCGCCAGCAGCCAAGATGGCAGGGTAGGCCAAGAGACCCAGTACTTC
>-|TRBV7-9|TRBJ2-1|-
CASSLEAGSSSYNEQFF
TGTGCCAGCAGCTTAGAGGCAGGGTCCAGCTCCTACAATGAGCAGTTCTTC
>TRBD1|TRBV7-2|TRBJ1-6|-
CASSGRDRGLSSPLHF
TGTGCCAGCAGCGGAAGGGACAGGGGGCTGAGTTCACCCCTCCACTTT
>-|TRBV7-2|TRBJ2-5|once
CAGSSGQKETQYF
TGTGCCGGCAGCTCCGGACAGAAAGAGACCCAGTACTTC
>TRBD2|TRBV7-8|TRBJ2-4|-
CVSSETSVTKNIQYF
TGTGTCAGCAGCGAGACTAGCGTAACCAAAAACATTCAGTACTTC
>-|TRBV11-2|TRBJ1-1|-
CASSQLKGGPEAFF
TGTGCCAGCAGCCAACTAAAGGGAGGGCCTGAAGCTTTCTTT
>TRBD1|TRBV20-1|TRBJ2-1|few
CSFRRRQGTGEQFF
TGCAGTTTTCGGAGGAGACAGGGGACAGGTGAGCAGTTCTTC
>-|TRBV20-1|TRBJ1-4|-
CSARTGGGPNEKLFF
TGCAGTGCTAGAACGGGCGGAGGGCCAAATGAAAAACTGTTTTTT
>TRBD2|TRBV7-9|TRBJ2-1|-
CASSREAGARGNEQFF
TGTGCCAGCAGCCGAGAGGCGGGAGCCCGGGGGAATGAGCAGTTCTTC
>-|TRBV21-1|TRBJ2-2|-
CASSSRFRRTGELFF
TGTGCCAGCAGCAGCCGGTTCAGGAGGACCGGGGAGCTGTTTTTT
>TRBD2|TRBV7-3|TRBJ2-1|-
CASGGSYNEQFF
TGTGCCAGCGGCGGGAGCTACAATGAGCAGTTCTTC
>-|TRBV20-1|TRBJ1-2|many
CSARVWGIDYGYTF
TGCAGTGCTAGAGTCTGGGGGATAGACTATGGCTACACCTTC
>-|TRBV7-9|TRBJ2-5|once
CASSYTGRGQETQYF
TGTGCCAGCAGCTATACAGGGAGGGGCCAAGAGACCCAGTACTTC
>-|TRBV6-4|TRBJ2-1|-
CASSLAPSGWQFF
TGTGCCAGCAGCCTGGCACCCTCAGGATGGCAGTTCTTC
>-|TRBV3-1|TRBJ2-1|-
CASSQRSYSEQFF
TGTGCCAGCAGCCAAAGGTCGTATTCTGAGCAGTTCTTC
>TRBD1|TRBV3-1|TRBJ1-5|few
CASSQDRALRPQHF
TGTGCCAGCAGCCAGGACAGGGCCCTGAGGCCCCAGCATTTT
>-|TRBV9|TRBJ1-4|few
CASGGPATNEKLFF
TGTGCCAGTGGCGGACCCGCGACTAATGAAAAACTGTTTTTT
>TRBD2|TRBV20-1|TRBJ2-5|-
CSANRASGRYQETQYF
TGCAGTGCTAACCGGGCTAGCGGGAGGTACCAAGAGACCCAGTACTTC
>-|TRBV20-1|TRBJ2-1|few
CSARDTRASNEQFF
TGCAGTGCTAGAGATACACGGGCATCTAATGAGCAGTTCTTC
>-|TRBV7-2|TRBJ2-7|-
CASSLTRGREDEQYF
TGTGCCAGCAGCTTGACCAGGGGCAGAGAGGACGAGCAGTACTTC